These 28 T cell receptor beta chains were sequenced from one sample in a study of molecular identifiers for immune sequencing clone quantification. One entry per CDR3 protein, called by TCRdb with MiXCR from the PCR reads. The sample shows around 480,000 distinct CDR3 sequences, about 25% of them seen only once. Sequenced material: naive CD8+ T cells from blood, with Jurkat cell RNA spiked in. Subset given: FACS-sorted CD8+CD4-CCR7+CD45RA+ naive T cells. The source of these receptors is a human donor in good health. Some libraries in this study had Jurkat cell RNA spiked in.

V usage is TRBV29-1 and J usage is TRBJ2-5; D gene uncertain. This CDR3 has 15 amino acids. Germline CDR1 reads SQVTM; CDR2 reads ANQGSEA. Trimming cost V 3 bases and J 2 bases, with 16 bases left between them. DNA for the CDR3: TGCAGCGTTGATGTCGGGCGCCCACGACAAGAGACCCAGTACTTC. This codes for CSVDVGRPRQETQYF.

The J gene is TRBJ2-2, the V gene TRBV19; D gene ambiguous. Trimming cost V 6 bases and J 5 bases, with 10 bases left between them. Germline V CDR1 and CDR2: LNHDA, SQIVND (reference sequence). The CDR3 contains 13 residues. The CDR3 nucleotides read TGTGCCAGTAGGTACAGCGATACCGGGGAGCTGTTTTTT. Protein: CASRYSDTGELFF.

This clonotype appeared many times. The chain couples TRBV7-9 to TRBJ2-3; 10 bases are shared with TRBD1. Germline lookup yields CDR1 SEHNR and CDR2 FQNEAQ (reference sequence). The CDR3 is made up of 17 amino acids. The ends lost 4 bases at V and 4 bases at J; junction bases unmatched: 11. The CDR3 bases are TGTGCCAGCAGCTCAACCCTGACAGGGGGCATCGCAGATACGCAGTATTTT. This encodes CASSSTLTGGIADTQYF. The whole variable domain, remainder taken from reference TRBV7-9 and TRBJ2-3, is DTGVSQNPRHKITKRGQNVTFRCDPISEHNRLYWYRQTLGQGPEFLTYFQNEAQLEKSRLLSDRFSAERPKGSFSTLEIQRTEQGDSAMYLCASSSTLTGGIADTQYFGPGTRLTVL.

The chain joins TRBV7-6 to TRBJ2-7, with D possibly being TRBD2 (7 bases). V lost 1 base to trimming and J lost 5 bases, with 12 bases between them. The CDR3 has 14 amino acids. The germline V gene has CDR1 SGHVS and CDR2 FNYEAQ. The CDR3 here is CASSLVGGADEQYF. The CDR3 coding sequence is TGTGCCAGCAGCTTAGTAGGGGGGGCCGACGAGCAGTACTTC.

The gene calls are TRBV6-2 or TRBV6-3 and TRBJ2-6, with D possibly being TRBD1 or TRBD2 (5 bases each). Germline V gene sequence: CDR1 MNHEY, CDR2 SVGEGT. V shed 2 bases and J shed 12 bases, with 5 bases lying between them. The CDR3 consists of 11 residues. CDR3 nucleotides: TGTGCCAGCAGTTACGGGGGCGTCCTGACTTTC. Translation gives CASSYGGVLTF.

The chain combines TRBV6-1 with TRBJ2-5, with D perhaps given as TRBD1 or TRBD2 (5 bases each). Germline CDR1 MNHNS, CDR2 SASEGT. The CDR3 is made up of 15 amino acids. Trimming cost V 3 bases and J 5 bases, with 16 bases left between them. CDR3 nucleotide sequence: TGTGCCAGCAGTGAGGGACCCTGGGGGACGGAGACCCAGTACTTC. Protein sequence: CASSEGPWGTETQYF.

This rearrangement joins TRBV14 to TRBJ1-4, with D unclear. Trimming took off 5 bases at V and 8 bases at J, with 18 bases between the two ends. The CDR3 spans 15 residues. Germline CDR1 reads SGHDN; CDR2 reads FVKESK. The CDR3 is CASSIGGVRGEKLFF. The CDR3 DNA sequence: TGTGCCAGCAGCATAGGTGGAGTCCGGGGAGAAAAACTGTTTTTT.

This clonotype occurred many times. The CDR3 is CASSLRGQIQQETQYF. The DNA of the CDR3 is TGTGCCAGCAGCTTGCGTGGACAGATACAGCAAGAGACCCAGTACTTC. The chain is built from TRBV5-5 and TRBJ2-5; a possible D gene is TRBD1 (6 bases). Germline CDR1 SGHKS, CDR2 YYEKEE (reference sequence). Between the trimmed V and J ends, which lost 1 base and 2 bases, there was a span of 15 bases. CDR3 size: 16 residues.

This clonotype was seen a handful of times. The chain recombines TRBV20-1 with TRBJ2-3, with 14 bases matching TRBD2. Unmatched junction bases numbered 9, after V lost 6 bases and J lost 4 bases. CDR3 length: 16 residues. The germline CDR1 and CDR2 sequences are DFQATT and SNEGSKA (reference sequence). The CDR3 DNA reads TGCAGTGCCCCGGGACTAGCGGGAGTTTTATCAGATACGCAGTATTTT. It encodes CSAPGLAGVLSDTQYF.

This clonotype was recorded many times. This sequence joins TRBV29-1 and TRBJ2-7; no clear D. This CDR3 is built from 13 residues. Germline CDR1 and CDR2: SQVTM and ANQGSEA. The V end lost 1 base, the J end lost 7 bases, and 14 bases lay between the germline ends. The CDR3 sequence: CSVEGLLSGEQYF. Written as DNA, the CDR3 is TGCAGCGTTGAAGGTCTGCTCAGTGGGGAGCAGTACTTC.

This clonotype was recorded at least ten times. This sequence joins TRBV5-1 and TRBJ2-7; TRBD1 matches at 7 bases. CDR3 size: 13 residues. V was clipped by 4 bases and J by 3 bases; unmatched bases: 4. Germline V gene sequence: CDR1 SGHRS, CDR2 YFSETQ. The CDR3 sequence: CASSTGQNYEQYF. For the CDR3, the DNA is TGCGCCAGCAGCACGGGACAGAACTACGAGCAGTACTTC.

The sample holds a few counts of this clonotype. The CDR3 spells CASSARTWSEQYF. The CDR3, as DNA: TGTGCCAGCAGTGCACGGACCTGGAGCGAGCAGTACTTC. The V gene is TRBV2, the J gene TRBJ2-7; no clear D gene. Germline CDR1 and CDR2: SNHLY and FYNNEI. The V end was cut by 4 bases, the J end by 6 bases, with 13 bases between. The CDR3 spans 13 residues. The full variable domain, its missing parts supplied by reference TRBV2 and TRBJ2-7, is EPEVTQTPSHQVTQMGQEVILRCVPISNHLYFYWYRQILGQKVEFLVSFYNNEISEKSEIFDDQFSVERPDGSNFTLKIRSTKLEDSAMYFCASSARTWSEQYFGPGTRLTVT.

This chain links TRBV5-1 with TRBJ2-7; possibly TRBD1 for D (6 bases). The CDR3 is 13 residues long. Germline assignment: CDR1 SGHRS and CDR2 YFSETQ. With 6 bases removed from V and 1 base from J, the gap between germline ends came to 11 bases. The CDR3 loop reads CASMGTLSYEQYF. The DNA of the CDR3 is TGCGCCAGCATGGGGACACTTTCCTACGAGCAGTACTTC.

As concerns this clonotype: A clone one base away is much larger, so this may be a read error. The CDR3 DNA follows: TGTGCCAGCAGCCCCCGAGACGCGAACACCGGGGGGCTGTTTTTT. This translates into CASSPRDANTGGLFF. The rearrangement links TRBV7-6 to TRBJ2-2, with D maybe TRBD2 (6 bases). The CDR3 consists of 15 residues. Per the germline V gene, CDR1 is SGHVS and CDR2 is FNYEAQ.

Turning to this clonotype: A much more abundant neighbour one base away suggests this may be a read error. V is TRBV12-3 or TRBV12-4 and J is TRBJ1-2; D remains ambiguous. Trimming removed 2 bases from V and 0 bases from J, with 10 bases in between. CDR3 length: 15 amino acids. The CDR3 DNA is TGTGCCAGCAGTTTATCGGAAAGGTCTAACTATGGCTACACCTTC. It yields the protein CASSLSERSNYGYTF.

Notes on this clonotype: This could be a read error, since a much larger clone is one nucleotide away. The CDR3 DNA is TGCGCCAGCAGCCCGACACGCCGGGGCCTTCCCACCTTC. This codes for CASSPTRRGLPTF. The V and J genes are TRBV4-1 and TRBJ1-2; D might be TRBD1 (5 bases). Germline V gives CDR1 MGHRA, CDR2 YSYEKL. There are 13 residues in the CDR3. V lost 4 bases and J lost 13, with 19 bases in between.

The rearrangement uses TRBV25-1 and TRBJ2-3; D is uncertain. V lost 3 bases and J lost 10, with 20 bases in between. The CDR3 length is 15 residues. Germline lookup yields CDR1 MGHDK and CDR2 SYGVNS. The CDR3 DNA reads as TGTGCCAGCAGTGATATATTGGGGTTGCCCGATGCGCAGTATTTT. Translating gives CASSDILGLPDAQYF.

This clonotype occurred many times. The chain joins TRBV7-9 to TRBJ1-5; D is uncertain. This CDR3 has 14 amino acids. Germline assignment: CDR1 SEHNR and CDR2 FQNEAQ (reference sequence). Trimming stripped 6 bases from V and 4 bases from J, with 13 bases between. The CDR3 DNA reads TGTGCCAGCAGTTCTACACGGCAGAATCAGCCCCAGCATTTT. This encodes CASSSTRQNQPQHF.

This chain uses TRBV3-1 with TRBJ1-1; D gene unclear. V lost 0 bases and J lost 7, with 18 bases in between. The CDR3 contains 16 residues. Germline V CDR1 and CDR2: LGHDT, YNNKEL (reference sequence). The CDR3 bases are TGTGCCAGCAGCCAAGATTATCAGGAGGCGCGGGGTGAAGCTTTCTTT. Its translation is CASSQDYQEARGEAFF. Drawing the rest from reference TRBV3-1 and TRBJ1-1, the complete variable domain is DTAVSQTPKYLVTQMGNDKSIKCEQNLGHDTMYWYKQDSKKFLKIMFSYNNKELIINETVPNRFSPKSPDKAHLNLHINSLELGDSAVYFCASSQDYQEARGEAFFGQGTRLTVV.

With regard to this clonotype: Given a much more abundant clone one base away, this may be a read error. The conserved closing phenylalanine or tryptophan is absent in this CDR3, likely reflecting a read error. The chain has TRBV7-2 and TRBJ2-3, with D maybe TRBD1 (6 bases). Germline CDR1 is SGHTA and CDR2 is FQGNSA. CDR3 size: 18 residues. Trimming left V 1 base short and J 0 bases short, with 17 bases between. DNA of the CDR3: TGTGCCAGCAGCTTAGTGCCTGTTGAGGGGGATAGCACAGATACGCAGTATTAT. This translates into CASSLVPVEGDSTDTQYY.

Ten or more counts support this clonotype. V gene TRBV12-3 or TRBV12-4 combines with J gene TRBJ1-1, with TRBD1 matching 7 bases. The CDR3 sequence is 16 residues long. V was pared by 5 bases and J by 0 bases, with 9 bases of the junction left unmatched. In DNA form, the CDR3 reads TGTGCCAGCAGTCAGGACAGGTTACCTATGAACACTGAAGCTTTCTTT. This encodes CASSQDRLPMNTEAFF.

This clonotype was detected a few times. The CDR3 DNA follows: TGTGCCAGCAGCCCCCTGGGACGGAACTCTGGGGCCAACGTCCTGACTTTC. It encodes CASSPLGRNSGANVLTF. The genes are TRBV9 and TRBJ2-6; D might be TRBD1 or TRBD2, each matching 5 bases. Per germline, CDR1 SGDLS and CDR2 YYNGEE. V lost 4 bases and J 0 bases, leaving 14 bases between the germline ends. The CDR3 contains 17 residues.

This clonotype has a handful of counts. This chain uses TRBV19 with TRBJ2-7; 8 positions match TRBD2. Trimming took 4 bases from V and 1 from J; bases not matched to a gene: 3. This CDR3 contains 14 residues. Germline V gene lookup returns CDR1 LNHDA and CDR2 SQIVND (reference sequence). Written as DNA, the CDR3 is TGTGCCAGTAGTAAGAGCGGGGGTTCCTACGAGCAGTACTTC. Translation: CASSKSGGSYEQYF.

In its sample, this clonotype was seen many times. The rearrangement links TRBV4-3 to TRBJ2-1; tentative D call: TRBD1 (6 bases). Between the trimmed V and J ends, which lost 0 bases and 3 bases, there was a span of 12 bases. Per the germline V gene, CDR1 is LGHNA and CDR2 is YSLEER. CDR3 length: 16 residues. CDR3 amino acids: CASSQEKGVDYNEQFF. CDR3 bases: TGCGCCAGCAGCCAAGAGAAGGGGGTCGACTACAATGAGCAGTTCTTC.

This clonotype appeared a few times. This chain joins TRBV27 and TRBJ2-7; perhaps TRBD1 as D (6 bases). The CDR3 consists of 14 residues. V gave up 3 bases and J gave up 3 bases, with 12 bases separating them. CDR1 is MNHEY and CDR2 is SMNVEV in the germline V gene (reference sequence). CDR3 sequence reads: CASSFLGTNYEQYF. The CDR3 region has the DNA TGTGCCAGCAGTTTTTTAGGGACAAACTACGAGCAGTACTTC.

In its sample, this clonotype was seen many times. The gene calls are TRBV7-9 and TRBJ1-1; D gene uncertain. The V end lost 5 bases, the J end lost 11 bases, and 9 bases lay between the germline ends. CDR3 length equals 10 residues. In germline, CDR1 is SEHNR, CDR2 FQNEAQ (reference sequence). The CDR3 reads CASSPRYAFF. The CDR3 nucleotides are TGTGCCAGCAGCCCACGTTATGCTTTCTTT.

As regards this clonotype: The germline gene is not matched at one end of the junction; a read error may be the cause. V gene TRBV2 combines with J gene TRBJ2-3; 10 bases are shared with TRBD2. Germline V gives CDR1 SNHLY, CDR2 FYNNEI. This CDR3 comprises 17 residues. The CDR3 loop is CASSEALASGRTDTRYF. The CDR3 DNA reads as TGTGCCAGCAGTGAAGCGCTCGCTAGCGGGAGAACAGATACGCGGTATTTT. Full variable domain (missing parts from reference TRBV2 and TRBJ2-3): EPEVTQTPSHQVTQMGQEVILRCVPISNHLYFYWYRQILGQKVEFLVSFYNNEISEKSEIFDDQFSVERPDGSNFTLKIRSTKLEDSAMYFCASSEALASGRTDTRYFGPGTRLTVL.

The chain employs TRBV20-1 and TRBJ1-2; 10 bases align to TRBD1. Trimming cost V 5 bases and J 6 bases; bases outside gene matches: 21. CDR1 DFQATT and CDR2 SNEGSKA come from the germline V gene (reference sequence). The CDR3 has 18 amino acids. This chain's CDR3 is CSAEGTGEDIEQGNGYTF. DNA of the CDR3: TGCAGTGCTGAAGGGACAGGGGAGGATATTGAGCAGGGAAATGGCTACACCTTC.